These 5 T cell receptor beta chains came from one sample sequenced in a study of T cells in Graves' hyperthyroidism and ophthalmopathy. Amplified TCR beta CDR3 regions derived from RNA transcripts. Primed by the HTBI set, a first-round RT-PCR was run on the TCR CDR3. MiXCR, applied by TCRdb to the multiplex PCR reads, yields one record per CDR3 protein. This sample has about 350,000 distinct CDR3 sequences, with roughly 18% found just once. Sequencing was done on a sample of blood. All receptors come from a woman between 35 and 50 years old with Graves' ophthalmopathy.

The sample holds many counts of this clonotype. The rearrangement links TRBV7-2 to TRBJ2-7, with D perhaps matching TRBD2 (5 bases). With 7 bases removed from V and 3 bases from J, the gap between germline ends came to 19 bases. Germline assignment: CDR1 SGHTA and CDR2 FQGNSA. The CDR3 consists of 15 residues. The CDR3 sequence is CASNKQEGSFYEQYF. The CDR3 bases are TGTGCCAGCAACAAGCAAGAGGGCAGCTTCTACGAGCAGTACTTC.

V and J are TRBV4-1 and TRBJ1-1; a weak D match, TRBD1 (5 bases). Germline-derived CDR1 and CDR2 are MGHRA and YSYEKL. The CDR3 extends over 15 amino acids. V shed 0 bases and J shed 0 bases, with 8 bases lying between them. The CDR3 region is CASSQDPGMNTEAFF. In DNA, the CDR3 is TGCGCCAGCAGCCAAGATCCAGGGATGAACACTGAAGCTTTCTTT.

This clonotype occurred many times. This rearrangement joins TRBV6-4 to TRBJ2-7; 7 nucleotides line up with TRBD2. With V trimmed by 5 bases and J by 6 bases, 19 bases remained unmatched. The CDR3 runs to 17 residues. Germline V gives CDR1 MRHNA, CDR2 SNTAGT. The CDR3 region is CASSRPPSLGLQGEQYF. The CDR3 DNA is TGTGCCAGCAGTAGACCTCCTTCATTGGGACTACAAGGCGAGCAGTACTTC.

The rearrangement links TRBV3-1 to TRBJ2-7, with TRBD2 matching 8 bases. There are 15 residues in the CDR3. The germline gives CDR1 LGHDT, CDR2 YNNKEL (reference sequence). V shed 4 bases, J shed 5 bases, and the junction held 10 bases outside the gene matches. The CDR3 bases are TGTGCCAGCAGCCCCTTAAGCGGGAGTCTGAACGAGCAGTACTTC. It specifies CASSPLSGSLNEQYF.

As regards this clonotype: The junction departs from germline at one end; a sequencing error may be responsible. The chain has TRBV27 and TRBJ1-2; tentatively, D is TRBD1 (5 bases). Germline-derived CDR1 and CDR2 are MNHEY and SMNVEV (reference sequence). This CDR3 spans 14 amino acids. The CDR3 loop is CANSFRQSGYGYTF. The CDR3 nucleotides read TGTGCCAACAGTTTCCGACAGTCCGGCTATGGCTACACCTTC.